The 2 T cell receptor beta chains presented below share a single source sample, sequenced in a study of T cell repertoires in cytomegalovirus infection. TCRdb ran MiXCR on the reads and lists one entry per CDR3 protein. This table has 600,000 to 800,000 distinct CDR3 sequences, approximately 24% appearing once. The sequenced material came from CD8+ T cells from PBMCs. The receptors here all came from a human donor in good health (CMV status not recorded). Some clones in this sample may be carry-over from other donors' samples.

Remarks on this clonotype: An end of the junction does not agree with germline; a read error may underlie this. The V call is TRBV12-3 or TRBV12-4, the J call TRBJ1-2, with D possibly TRBD1 on 5 matching bases. The CDR3 has 14 amino acids. CDR3 sequence reads: CANSAPGADYGYTF. The DNA for the CDR3 is TGTGCCAACAGTGCCCCCGGGGCTGACTATGGCTACACCTTC.

This clonotype was counted at least ten times. The genes are TRBV7-9 and TRBJ1-2, with 7 bases identical to TRBD1. Germline V gene sequence: CDR1 SEHNR, CDR2 FQNEAQ (reference sequence). The CDR3 covers 12 residues. V dropped 5 bases and J dropped 7; count of bases not matched to a gene: 4. CDR3 loop: CASSRYRGGYTF. CDR3 bases: TGTGCCAGCAGCAGATACAGGGGTGGCTACACCTTC.